This T cell receptor beta chain derives from a study of technical replicates of blood from a few donors. This clone was picked up one time. Germline V CDR1 and CDR2: MNHNS, SASEGT. Trimming removed 2 bases from V and 5 bases from J, with 9 bases in between. This CDR3 region has 13 residues. Measured with immunoSEQ multiplex PCR; TCRdb has only the in-frame clones, and not every one. The data contain around 76,000 clones, around nine tenths of them singletons. J is TRBJ1-2 and V is TRBV6-1; a weak D match, TRBD1 (5 bases). Source material: T cells isolated from PBMCs. This TCR was recovered from a human donor in good health. The CDR3 sequence is CASSELTGYGYTF. In DNA, the CDR3 is TGTGCCAGCAGTGAATTAACAGGTTATGGCTACACCTTC.